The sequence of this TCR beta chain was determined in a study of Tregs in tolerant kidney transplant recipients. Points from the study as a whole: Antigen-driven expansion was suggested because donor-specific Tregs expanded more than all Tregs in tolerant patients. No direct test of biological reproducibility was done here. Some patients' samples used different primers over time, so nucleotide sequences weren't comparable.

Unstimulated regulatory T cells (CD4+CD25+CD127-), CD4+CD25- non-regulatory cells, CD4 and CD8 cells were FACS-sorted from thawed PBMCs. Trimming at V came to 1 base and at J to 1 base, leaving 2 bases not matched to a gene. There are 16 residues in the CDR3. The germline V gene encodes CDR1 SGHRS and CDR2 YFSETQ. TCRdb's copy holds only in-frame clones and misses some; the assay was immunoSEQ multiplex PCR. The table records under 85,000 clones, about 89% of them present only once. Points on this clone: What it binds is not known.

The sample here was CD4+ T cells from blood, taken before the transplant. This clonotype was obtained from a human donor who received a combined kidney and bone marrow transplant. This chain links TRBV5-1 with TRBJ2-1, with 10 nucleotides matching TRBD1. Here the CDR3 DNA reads TGCGCCAGCAGCTTGCGGGACAGGGGTTCCTACAATGAGCAGTTCTTC. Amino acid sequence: CASSLRDRGSYNEQFF.